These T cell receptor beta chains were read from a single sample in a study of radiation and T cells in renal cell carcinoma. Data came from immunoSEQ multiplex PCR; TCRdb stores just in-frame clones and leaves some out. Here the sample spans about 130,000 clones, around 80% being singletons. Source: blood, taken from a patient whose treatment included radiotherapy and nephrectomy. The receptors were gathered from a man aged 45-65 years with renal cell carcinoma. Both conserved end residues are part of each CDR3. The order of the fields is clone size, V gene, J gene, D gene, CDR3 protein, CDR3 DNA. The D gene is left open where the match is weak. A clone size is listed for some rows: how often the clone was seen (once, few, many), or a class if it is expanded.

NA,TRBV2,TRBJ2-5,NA,CASSEYRGGGTQYF,TGTGCCAGCAGTGAATATAGGGGAGGAGGGACCCAGTACTTC
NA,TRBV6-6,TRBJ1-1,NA,CASFRVENTEAFF,TGTGCCAGCTTTCGGGTAGAAAACACTGAAGCTTTCTTT
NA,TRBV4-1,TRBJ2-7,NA,CSGTPPSSYEQYF,TGCAGTGGTACTCCCCCGAGCTCCTACGAGCAGTACTTC
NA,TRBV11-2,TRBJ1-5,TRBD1,CASSSGQGRNQPQHF,TGTGCCAGCAGCTCAGGACAGGGTAGGAATCAGCCCCAGCATTTT
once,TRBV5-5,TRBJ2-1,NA,CASSLVVRGLLPYNEQFF,TGTGCCAGCAGCTTGGTAGTCAGGGGCCTCCTGCCCTACAATGAGCAGTTCTTC
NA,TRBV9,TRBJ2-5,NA,CASSSGDTLQETQYF,TGTGCCAGCAGCTCCGGAGACACGCTTCAAGAGACCCAGTACTTC
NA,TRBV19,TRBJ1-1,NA,CASSITTDTEAFF,TGTGCCAGTAGTATAACTACGGACACTGAAGCTTTCTTT
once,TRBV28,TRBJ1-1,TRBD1,CASSPLTGENTEAFF,TGTGCCAGCAGTCCCTTAACAGGGGAGAACACTGAAGCTTTCTTT
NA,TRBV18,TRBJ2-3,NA,CASSPPSTPSTDTQYF,TGTGCCAGCTCACCACCGTCGACGCCCAGCACAGATACGCAGTATTTT
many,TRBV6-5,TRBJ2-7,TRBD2,CASSITGTSGYEQYF,TGTGCCAGCAGCATTACCGGGACTAGCGGGTACGAGCAGTACTTC
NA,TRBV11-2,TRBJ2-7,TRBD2,CASSLTSGSVEQYF,TGTGCCAGCAGCTTGACTAGCGGGAGTGTCGAGCAGTACTTC
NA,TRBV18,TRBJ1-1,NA,CASSRAGENTEAFF,TGTGCCAGCTCACGGGCCGGGGAGAACACTGAAGCTTTCTTT
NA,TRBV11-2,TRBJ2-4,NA,CASSSLVRVGKNIQYF,TGTGCCAGCAGCTCCCTCGTCAGGGTGGGCAAAAACATTCAGTACTTC
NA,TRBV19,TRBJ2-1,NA,CASSIRGGIDNEQFF,TGTGCCAGTAGTATTCGCGGCGGAATTGACAATGAGCAGTTCTTC
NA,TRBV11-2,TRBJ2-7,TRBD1,CASSPVDRGRGKIYEQYF,TGTGCCAGCAGCCCCGTTGACAGGGGGCGCGGAAAGATCTACGAGCAGTACTTC
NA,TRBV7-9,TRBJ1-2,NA,CASSLEVGVYGYTF,TGTGCCAGCAGCTTGGAGGTGGGGGTATATGGCTACACCTTC
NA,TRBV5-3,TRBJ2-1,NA,CARTKSQAEGSYNEQFF,TGTGCCAGAACCAAATCCCAGGCCGAGGGCTCCTACAATGAGCAGTTCTTC
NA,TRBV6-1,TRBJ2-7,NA,CASSEPGMSYEQYF,TGTGCCAGCAGTGAACCGGGGATGTCCTACGAGCAGTACTTC
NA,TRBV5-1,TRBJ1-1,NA,CASSVDPNTEAFF,TGCGCCAGCAGCGTAGACCCGAACACTGAAGCTTTCTTT
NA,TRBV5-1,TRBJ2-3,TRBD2,CASSLGLAGTSTDTQYF,TGCGCCAGCAGCTTGGGACTAGCGGGAACTAGCACAGATACGCAGTATTTT
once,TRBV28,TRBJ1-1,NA,CAIGQNTEAFF,TGTGCCATCGGACAGAACACTGAAGCTTTCTTT
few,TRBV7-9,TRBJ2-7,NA,CASSRNRYEQYF,TGTGCCAGCAGCCGGAATCGCTACGAGCAGTACTTC
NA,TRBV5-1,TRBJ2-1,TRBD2,CASSLAGGPQTNEQFF,TGCGCCAGCAGCTTAGCGGGGGGGCCACAAACCAATGAGCAGTTCTTC
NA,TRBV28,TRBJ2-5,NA,CASSTTRVGQETQYF,TGTGCCAGCAGCACAACTAGGGTGGGACAAGAGACCCAGTACTTC
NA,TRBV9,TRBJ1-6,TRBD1,CASSVLQGANSPLHF,TGTGCCAGCAGCGTCCTACAGGGGGCGAATTCACCCCTCCACTTT
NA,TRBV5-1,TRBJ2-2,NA,CASSWGGGSTEELFF,TGCGCCAGCAGCTGGGGAGGGGGCAGCACCGAGGAGCTGTTTTTT
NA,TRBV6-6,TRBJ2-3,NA,CASSSPMTGGTDTQYF,TGTGCCAGCAGTTCCCCTATGACTGGGGGCACAGATACGCAGTATTTT
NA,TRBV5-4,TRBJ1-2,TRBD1,CASSYPGGDGYTF,TGTGCCAGCAGCTACCCAGGGGGGGATGGCTACACCTTC
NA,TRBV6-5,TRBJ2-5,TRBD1,CASKRTGEETQYF,TGTGCCAGCAAAAGGACAGGAGAAGAGACCCAGTACTTC
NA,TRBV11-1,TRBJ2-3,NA,CASSRGGHTDTQYF,TGTGCCAGCAGCCGCGGGGGACACACAGATACGCAGTATTTT
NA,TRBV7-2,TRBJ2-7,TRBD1,CASSFARQGPYEQYF,TGTGCCAGCAGCTTCGCGCGACAGGGCCCCTACGAGCAGTACTTC
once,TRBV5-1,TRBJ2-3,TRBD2,CASSAMTSGTDTQYF,TGCGCCAGCAGCGCCATGACTAGCGGCACAGATACGCAGTATTTT
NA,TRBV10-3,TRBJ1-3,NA,CAISERDGNTIYF,TGTGCCATCAGTGAACGGGATGGAAACACCATATATTTT
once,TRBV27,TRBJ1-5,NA,CASSLGLDQPQHF,TGTGCCAGCAGTTTAGGGTTGGACCAGCCCCAGCATTTT
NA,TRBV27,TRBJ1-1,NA,CASSSPMNTEAFF,TGTGCCAGCAGTTCCCCCATGAACACTGAAGCTTTCTTT
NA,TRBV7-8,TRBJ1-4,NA,CASRSTPRWNSPEKLFF,TGTGCCAGCAGATCCACCCCCCGTTGGAACAGCCCGGAAAAACTGTTTTTT
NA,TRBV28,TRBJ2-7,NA,CASISRGPGNEQYF,TGTGCCAGCATATCGCGGGGGCCCGGCAACGAGCAGTACTTC
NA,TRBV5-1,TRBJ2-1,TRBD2,CASSLGLAGRSYISYNEQFF,TGCGCCAGCAGCCTCGGACTAGCGGGAAGAAGCTATATCTCCTACAATGAGCAGTTCTTC
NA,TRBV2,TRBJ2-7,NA,CASTEGGGPYEQYF,TGTGCCAGCACCGAGGGGGGGGGTCCCTACGAGCAGTACTTC